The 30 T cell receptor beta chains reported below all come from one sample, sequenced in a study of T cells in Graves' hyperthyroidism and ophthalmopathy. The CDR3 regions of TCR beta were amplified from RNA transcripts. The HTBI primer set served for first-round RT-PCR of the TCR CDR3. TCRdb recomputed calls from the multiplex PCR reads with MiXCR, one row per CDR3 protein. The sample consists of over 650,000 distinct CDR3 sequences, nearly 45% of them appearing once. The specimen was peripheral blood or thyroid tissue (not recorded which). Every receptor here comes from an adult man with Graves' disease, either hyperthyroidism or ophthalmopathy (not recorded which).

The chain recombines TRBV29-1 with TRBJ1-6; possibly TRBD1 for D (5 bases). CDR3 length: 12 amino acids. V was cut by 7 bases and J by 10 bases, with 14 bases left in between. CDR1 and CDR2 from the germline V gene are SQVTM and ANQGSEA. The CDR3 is CSGDEGESPLHF. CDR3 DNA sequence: TGCAGCGGGGACGAGGGTGAATCACCCCTCCACTTT.

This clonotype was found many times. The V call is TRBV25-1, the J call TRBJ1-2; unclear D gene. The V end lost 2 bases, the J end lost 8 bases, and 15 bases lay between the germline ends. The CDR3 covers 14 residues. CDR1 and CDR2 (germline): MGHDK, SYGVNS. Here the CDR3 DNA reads TGTGCCAGCAGTGAAGGCATACTCCCGAGGGGCTACACCTTC. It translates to CASSEGILPRGYTF.

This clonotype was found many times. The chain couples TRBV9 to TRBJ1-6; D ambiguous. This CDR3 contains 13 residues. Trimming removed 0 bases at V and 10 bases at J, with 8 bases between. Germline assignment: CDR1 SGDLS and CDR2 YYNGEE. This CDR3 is CASSVVGGSPLHF. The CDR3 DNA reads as TGTGCCAGCAGCGTAGTAGGAGGGTCACCCCTCCACTTT.

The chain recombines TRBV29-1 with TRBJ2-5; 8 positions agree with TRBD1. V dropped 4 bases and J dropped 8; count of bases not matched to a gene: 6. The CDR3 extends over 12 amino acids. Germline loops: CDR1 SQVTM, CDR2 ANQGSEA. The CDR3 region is CSVADRERTQYF. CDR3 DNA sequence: TGCAGCGTTGCGGACAGGGAGCGTACCCAGTACTTC.

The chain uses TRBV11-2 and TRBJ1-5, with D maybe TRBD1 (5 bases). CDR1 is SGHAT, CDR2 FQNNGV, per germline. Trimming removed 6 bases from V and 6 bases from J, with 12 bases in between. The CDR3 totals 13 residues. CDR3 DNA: TGTGCCAGCAGTTTTAAGGGACTTCAGCCCCAGCATTTT. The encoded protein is CASSFKGLQPQHF.

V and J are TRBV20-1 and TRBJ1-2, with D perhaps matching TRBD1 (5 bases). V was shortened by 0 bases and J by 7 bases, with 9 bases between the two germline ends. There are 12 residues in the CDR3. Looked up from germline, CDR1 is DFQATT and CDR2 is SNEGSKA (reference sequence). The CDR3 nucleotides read TGCAGTGCTAGAGATCAGGGCAGTGGCTACACCTTC. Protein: CSARDQGSGYTF.

DNA of the CDR3: TGTGCCAGCAGCTCAGGGGGTTTGGAGACCCAGTACTTC. Protein product: CASSSGGLETQYF. The genes are TRBV7-9 and TRBJ2-5, with 7 bases lining up with TRBD1. J gave up 5 bases and V 4 bases, and 4 bases lay outside the gene matches. The CDR3 has 13 residues. Germline V gene lookup returns CDR1 SEHNR and CDR2 FQNEAQ (reference sequence).

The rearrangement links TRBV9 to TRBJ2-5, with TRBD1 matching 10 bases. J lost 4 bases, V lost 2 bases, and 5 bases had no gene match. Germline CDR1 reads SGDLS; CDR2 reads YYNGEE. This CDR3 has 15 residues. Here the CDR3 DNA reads TGTGCCAGCAGCGTTGACTGGACAGGGGGAGAGACCCAGTACTTC. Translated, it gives CASSVDWTGGETQYF.

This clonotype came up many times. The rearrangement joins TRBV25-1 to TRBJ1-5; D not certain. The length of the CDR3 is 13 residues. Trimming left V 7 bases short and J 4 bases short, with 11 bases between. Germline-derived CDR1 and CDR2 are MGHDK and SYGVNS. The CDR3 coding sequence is TGTGCCAGCACCCAAGGGCCAAATCAGCCCCAGCATTTT. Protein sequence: CASTQGPNQPQHF.

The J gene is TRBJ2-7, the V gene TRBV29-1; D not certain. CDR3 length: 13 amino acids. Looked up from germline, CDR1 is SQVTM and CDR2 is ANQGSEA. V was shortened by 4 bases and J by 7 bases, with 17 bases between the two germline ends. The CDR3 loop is CSVGGHGSGEQYF. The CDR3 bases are TGCAGCGTTGGCGGCCATGGTTCCGGGGAGCAGTACTTC.

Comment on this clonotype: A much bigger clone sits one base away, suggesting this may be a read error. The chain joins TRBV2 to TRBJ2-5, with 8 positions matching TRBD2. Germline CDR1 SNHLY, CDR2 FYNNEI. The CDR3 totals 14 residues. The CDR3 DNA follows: TGTGCCAGCGGTGATTCGCTAGCGGGAGAGACCCAGTACTTC. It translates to CASGDSLAGETQYF.

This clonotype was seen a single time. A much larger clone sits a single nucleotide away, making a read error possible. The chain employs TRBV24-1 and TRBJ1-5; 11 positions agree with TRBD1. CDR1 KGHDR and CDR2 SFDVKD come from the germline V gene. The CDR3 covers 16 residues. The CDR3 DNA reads TGTGCCGCCAGTGAAGGGGACAGGGGGGTCAATCAGCCCCAGCATTTT. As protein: CAASEGDRGVNQPQHF.

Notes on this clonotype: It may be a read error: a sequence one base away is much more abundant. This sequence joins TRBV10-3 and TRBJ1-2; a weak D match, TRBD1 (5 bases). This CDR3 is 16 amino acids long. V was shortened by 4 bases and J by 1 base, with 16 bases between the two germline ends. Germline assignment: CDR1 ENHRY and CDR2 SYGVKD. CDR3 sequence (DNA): TGTGCCATCAGTGGACCCCAGGGAGCCAATAACTATGGCTACACCTTC. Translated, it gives CAISGPQGANNYGYTF.

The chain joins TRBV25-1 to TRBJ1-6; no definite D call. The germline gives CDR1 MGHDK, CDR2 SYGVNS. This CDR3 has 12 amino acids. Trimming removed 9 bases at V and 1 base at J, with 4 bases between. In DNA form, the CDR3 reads TGTGCCAGGGGTTCCTATAATTCACCCCTCCACTTT. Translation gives CARGSYNSPLHF.

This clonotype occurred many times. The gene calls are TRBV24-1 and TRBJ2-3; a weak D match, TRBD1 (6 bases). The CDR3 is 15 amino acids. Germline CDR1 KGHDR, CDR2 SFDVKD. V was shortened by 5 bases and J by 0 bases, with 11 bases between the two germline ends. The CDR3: CATSVGTTSTDTQYF. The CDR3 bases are TGTGCCACCAGTGTGGGGACAACTAGCACAGATACGCAGTATTTT.

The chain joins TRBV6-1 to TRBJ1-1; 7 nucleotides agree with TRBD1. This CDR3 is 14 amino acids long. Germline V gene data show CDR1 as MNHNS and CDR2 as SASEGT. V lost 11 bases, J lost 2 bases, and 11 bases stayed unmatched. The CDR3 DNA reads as TGTGCCCGCCGGCACAGGGGCCAAAACACTGAAGCTTTCTTT. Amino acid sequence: CARRHRGQNTEAFF.

Here the CDR3 reads CASSPRGFQNTEAFF. CDR3 DNA: TGCGCCAGCAGCCCCCGGGGGTTCCAGAACACTGAAGCTTTCTTT. The V call is TRBV10-2, the J call TRBJ1-1; the D gene is possibly TRBD1 (5 bases). Trimming removed 6 bases at V and 1 base at J, with 15 bases between. The length of the CDR3 is 15 residues. From germline, CDR1 is WSHSY and CDR2 SAAADI.

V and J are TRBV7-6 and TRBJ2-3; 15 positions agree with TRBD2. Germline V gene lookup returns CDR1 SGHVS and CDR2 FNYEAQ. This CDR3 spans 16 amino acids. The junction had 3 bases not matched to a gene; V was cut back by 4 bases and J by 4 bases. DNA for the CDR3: TGTGCCAGCAGCTCGGGACTAGCGGGAGGTGCAGATACGCAGTATTTT. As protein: CASSSGLAGGADTQYF.

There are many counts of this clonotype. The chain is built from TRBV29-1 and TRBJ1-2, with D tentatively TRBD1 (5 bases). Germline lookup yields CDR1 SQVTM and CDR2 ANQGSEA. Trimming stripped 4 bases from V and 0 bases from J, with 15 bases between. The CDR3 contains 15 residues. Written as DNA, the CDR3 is TGCAGCGTTGTGACAGATTCACCAGCTAACTATGGCTACACCTTC. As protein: CSVVTDSPANYGYTF.

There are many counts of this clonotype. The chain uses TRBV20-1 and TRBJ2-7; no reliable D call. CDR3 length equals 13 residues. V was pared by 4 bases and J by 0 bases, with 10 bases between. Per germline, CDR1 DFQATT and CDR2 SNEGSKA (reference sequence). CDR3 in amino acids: CSAISASSYEQYF. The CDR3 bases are TGCAGTGCTATAAGCGCGAGCTCCTACGAGCAGTACTTC.

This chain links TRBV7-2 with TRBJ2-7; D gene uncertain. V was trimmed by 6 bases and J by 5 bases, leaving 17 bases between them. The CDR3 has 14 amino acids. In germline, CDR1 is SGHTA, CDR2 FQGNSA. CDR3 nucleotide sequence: TGTGCCAGCAGTTACTCGTTTGGGCTCGACGAGCAGTACTTC. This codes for CASSYSFGLDEQYF.

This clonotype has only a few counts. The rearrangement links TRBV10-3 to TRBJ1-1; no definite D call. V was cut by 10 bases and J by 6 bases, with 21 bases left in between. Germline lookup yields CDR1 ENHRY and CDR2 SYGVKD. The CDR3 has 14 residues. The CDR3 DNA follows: TGTGCCAGCATTGCGGGGAATACTTGGGCTGAAGCTTTCTTT. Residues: CASIAGNTWAEAFF.

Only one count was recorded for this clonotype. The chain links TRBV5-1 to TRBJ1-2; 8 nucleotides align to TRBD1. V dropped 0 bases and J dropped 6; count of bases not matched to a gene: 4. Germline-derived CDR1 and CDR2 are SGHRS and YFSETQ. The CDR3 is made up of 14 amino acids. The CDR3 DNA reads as TGCGCCAGCAGCTTGGAACCACAGGGGGATGGCTACACCTTC. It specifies CASSLEPQGDGYTF.

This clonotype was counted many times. CDR3 region: CASRPTRWDTEAFF. CDR3 in DNA: TGTGCCAGCAGACCGACCCGATGGGACACTGAAGCTTTCTTT. The chain couples TRBV2 to TRBJ1-1, with unresolved D. This CDR3 is 14 amino acids long. The germline V and J ends were trimmed by 6 bases and 3 bases, with 14 bases remaining between them. Germline CDR1 SNHLY, CDR2 FYNNEI.

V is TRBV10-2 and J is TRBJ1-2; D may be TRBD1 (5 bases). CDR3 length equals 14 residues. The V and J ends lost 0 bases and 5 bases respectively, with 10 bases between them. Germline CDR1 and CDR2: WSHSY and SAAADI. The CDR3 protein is CASSESPGRYGYTF. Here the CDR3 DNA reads TGCGCCAGCAGTGAGTCCCCAGGGAGGTATGGCTACACCTTC.

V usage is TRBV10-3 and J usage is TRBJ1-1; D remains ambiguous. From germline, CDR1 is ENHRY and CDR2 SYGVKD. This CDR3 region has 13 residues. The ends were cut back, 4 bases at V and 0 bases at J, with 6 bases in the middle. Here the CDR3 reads CAISADLNTEAFF. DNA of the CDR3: TGTGCCATCAGTGCGGACTTGAACACTGAAGCTTTCTTT.

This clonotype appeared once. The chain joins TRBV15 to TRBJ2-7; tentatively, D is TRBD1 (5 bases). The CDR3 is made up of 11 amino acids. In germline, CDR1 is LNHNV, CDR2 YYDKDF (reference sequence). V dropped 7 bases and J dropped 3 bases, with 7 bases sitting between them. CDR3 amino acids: CATIDSYEQYF. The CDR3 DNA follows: TGTGCCACCATAGACAGCTACGAGCAGTACTTC.

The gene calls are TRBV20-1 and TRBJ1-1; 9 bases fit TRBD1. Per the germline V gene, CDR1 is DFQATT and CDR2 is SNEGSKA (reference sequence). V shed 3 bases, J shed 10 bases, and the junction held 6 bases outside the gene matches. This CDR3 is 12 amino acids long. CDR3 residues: CSASVGGQGAFF. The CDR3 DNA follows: TGCAGTGCTAGTGTAGGGGGACAGGGAGCTTTCTTT.

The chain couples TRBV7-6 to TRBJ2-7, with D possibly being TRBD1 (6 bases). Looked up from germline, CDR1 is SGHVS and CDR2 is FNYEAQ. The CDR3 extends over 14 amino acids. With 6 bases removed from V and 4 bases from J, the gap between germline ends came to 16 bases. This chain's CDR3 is CASSHQGSTYEQYF. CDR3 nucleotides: TGTGCCAGCAGTCACCAGGGGAGTACTTACGAGCAGTACTTC.

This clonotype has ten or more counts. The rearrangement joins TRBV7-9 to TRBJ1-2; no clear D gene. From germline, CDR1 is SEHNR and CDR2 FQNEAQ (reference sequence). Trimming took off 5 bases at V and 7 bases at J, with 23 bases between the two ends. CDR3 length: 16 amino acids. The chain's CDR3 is CASSPRPGRSSVGYTF. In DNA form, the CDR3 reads TGTGCCAGCAGCCCCCGTCCCGGGCGTAGCTCCGTTGGCTACACCTTC.